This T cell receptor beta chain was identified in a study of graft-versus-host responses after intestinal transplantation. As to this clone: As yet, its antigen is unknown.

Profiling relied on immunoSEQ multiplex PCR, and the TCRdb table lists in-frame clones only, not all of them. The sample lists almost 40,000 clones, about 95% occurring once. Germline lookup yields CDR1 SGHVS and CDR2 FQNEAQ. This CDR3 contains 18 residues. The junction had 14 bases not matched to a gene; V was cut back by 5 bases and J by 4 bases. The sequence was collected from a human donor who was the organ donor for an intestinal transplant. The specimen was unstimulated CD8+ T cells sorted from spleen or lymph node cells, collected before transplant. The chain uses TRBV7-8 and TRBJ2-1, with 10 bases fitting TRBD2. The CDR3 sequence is CASSLGPTLAGTYNEQFF. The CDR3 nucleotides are TGTGCCAGCAGCCTAGGTCCTACACTAGCGGGGACATACAATGAGCAGTTCTTC.